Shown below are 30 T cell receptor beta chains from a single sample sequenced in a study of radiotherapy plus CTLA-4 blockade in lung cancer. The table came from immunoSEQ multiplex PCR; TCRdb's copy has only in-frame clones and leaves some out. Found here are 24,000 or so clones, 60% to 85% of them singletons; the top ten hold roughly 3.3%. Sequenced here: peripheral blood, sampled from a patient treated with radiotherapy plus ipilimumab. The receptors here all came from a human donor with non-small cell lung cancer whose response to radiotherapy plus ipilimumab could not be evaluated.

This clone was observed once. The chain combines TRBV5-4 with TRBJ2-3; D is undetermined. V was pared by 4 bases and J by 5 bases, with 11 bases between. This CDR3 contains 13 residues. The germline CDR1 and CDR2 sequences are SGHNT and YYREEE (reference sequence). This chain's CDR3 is CASSRPVGDTQYF. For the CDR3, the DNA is TGTGCCAGCAGCCGCCCTGTCGGAGATACGCAGTATTTT.

The CDR3 region is CATSRDKGLIPQHF. In DNA form, the CDR3 reads TGTGCCACCAGCAGAGATAAGGGACTCATACCCCAGCATTTT. The chain couples TRBV15 to TRBJ1-5; possibly TRBD1 for D (5 bases). Germline values: CDR1 LNHNV, CDR2 YYDKDF (reference sequence). V lost 0 bases to trimming and J lost 10 bases, with 13 bases between them. CDR3 length: 14 residues.

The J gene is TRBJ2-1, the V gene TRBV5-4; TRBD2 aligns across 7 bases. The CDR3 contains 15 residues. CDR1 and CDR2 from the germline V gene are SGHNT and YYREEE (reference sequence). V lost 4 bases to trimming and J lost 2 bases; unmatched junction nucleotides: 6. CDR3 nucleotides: TGTGCCAGCAGCCTACCCGGGAGGACCTACAATGAGCAGTTCTTC. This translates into CASSLPGRTYNEQFF.

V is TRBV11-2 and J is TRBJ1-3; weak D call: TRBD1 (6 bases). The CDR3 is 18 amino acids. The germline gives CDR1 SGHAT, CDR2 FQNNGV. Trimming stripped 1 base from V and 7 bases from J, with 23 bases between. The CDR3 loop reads CASSLGGDRSFSWNTIYF. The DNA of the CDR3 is TGTGCCAGCAGCTTAGGGGGCGACAGGAGCTTTAGTTGGAACACCATATATTTT. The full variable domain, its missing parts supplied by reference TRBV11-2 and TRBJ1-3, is EAGVAQSPRYKIIEKRQSVAFWCNPISGHATLYWYQQILGQGPKLLIQFQNNGVVDDSQLPKDRFSAERLKGVDSTLKIQPAKLEDSAVYLCASSLGGDRSFSWNTIYFGEGSWLTVV.

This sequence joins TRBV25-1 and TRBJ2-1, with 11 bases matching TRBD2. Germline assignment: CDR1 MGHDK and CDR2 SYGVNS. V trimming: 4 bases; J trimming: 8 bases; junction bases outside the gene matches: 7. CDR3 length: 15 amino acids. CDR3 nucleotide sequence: TGTGCCAGCAGTGCCCGACTAGCGGGAAGGGATGAGCAGTTCTTC. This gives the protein CASSARLAGRDEQFF. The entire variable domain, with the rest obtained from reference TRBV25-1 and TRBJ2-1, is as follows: EADIYQTPRYLVIGTGKKITLECSQTMGHDKMYWYQQDPGMELHLIHYSYGVNSTEKGDLSSESTVSRIRTEHFPLTLESARPSHTSQYLCASSARLAGRDEQFFGPGTRLTVL.

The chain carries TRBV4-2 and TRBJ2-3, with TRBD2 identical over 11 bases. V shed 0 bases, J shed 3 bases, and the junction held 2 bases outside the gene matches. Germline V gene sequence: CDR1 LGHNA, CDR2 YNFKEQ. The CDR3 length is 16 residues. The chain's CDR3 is CASSQDSGGGTDTQYF. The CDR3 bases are TGTGCCAGCAGCCAAGATAGCGGGGGGGGTACAGATACGCAGTATTTT.

CDR3 bases: TGTGCCTCAAGTGACGGGAGCGCTGAGACCCAGTACTTC. This translates into CASSDGSAETQYF. The J gene is TRBJ2-5, the V gene TRBV10-3; D is possibly TRBD2 (6 bases). V was trimmed by 11 bases and J by 5 bases, leaving 18 bases between them. In germline, CDR1 is ENHRY, CDR2 SYGVKD. This CDR3 has 13 amino acids.

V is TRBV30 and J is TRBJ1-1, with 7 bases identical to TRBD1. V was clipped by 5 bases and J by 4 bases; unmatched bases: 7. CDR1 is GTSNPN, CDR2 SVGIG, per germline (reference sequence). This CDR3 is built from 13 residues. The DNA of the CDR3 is TGTGCCTGGGGAGAACAGGGGATCACTGAAGCTTTCTTT. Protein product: CAWGEQGITEAFF. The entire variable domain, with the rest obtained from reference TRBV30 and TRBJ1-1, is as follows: SQTIHQWPATLVQPVGSPLSLECTVEGTSNPNLYWYRQAAGRGLQLLFYSVGIGQISSEVPQNLSASRPQDRQFILSSKKLLLSDSGFYLCAWGEQGITEAFFGQGTRLTVV.

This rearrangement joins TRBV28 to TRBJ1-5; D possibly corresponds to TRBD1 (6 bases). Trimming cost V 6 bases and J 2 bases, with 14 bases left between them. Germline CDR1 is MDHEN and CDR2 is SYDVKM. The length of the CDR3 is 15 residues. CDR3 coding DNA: TGTGCCAGCAGCCAACGGACAGTTGGCAATCAGCCCCAGCATTTT. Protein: CASSQRTVGNQPQHF.

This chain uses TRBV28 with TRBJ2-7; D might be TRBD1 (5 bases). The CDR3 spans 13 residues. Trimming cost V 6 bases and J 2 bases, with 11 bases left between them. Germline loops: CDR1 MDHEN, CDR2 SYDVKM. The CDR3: CASRTQVAYEQYF. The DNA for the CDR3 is TGTGCCAGCAGGACACAGGTAGCCTACGAGCAGTACTTC.

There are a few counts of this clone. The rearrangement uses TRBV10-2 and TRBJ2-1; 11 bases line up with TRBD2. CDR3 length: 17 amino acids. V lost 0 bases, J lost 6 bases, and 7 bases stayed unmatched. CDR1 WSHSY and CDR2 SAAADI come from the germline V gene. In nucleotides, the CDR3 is TGCGCCAGCAGTGAGTCGGAACTAGCGGGAGTGGGCAATGAGCAGTTCTTC. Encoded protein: CASSESELAGVGNEQFF.

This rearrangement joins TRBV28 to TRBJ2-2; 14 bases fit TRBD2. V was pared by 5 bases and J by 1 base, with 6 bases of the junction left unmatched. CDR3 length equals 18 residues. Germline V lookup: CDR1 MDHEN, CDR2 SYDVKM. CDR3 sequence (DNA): TGTGCCAGCAGTCCGGGACTAGCGGGGGAGGTGAACACCGGGGAGCTGTTTTTT. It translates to CASSPGLAGEVNTGELFF.

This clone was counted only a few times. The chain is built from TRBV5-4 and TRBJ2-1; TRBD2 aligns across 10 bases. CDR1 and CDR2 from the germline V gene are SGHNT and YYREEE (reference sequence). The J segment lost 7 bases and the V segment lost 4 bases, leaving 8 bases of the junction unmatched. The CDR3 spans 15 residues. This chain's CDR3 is CASSPKREGGNEQFF. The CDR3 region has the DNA TGTGCCAGCAGCCCTAAGCGGGAGGGGGGGAATGAGCAGTTCTTC.

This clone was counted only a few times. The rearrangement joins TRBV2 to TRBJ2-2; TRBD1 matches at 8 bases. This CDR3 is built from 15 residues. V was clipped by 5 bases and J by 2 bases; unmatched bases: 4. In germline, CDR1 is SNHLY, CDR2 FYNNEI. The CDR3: CASSTDRGNTGELFF. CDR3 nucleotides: TGTGCCAGCAGTACCGACAGGGGCAACACCGGGGAGCTGTTTTTT.

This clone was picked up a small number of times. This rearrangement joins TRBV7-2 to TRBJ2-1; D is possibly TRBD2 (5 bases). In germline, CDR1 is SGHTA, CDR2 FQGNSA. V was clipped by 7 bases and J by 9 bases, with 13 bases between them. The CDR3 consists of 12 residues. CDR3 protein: CASMLDGVEQFF. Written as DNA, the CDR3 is TGTGCCAGCATGCTGGACGGGGTTGAGCAGTTCTTC.

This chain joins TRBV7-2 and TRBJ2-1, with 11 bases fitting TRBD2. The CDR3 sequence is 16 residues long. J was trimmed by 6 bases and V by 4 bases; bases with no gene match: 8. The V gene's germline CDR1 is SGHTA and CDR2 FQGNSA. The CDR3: CASSSPGLAGGNEQFF. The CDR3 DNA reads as TGTGCCAGCAGCTCCCCAGGGCTAGCGGGGGGCAATGAGCAGTTCTTC.

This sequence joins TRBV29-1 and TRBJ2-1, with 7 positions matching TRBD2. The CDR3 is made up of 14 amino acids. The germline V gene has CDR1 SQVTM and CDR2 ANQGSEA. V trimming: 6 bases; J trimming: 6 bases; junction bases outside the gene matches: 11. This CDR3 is CSVPHRTRPNEQFF. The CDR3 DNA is TGCAGCGTCCCCCACAGGACTAGGCCCAATGAGCAGTTCTTC.

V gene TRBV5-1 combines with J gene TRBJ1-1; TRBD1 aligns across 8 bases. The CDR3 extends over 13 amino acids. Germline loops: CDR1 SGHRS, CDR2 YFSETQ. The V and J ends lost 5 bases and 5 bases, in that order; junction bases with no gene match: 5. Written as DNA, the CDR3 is TGCGCCAGCAGTAACACAGGGGGGACTGAAGCTTTCTTT. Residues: CASSNTGGTEAFF.

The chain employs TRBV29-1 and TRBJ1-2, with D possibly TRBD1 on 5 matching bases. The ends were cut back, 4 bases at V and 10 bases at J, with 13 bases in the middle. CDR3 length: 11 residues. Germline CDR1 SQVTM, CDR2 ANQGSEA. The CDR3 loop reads CSVGQGGDYTF. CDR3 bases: TGCAGCGTTGGCCAGGGTGGTGACTACACCTTC. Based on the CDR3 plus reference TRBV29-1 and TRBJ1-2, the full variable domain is SAVISQKPSRDICQRGTSLTIQCQVDSQVTMMFWYRQQPGQSLTLIATANQGSEATYESGFVIDKFPISRPNLTFSTLTVSNMSPEDSSIYLCSVGQGGDYTFGSGTRLTVV.

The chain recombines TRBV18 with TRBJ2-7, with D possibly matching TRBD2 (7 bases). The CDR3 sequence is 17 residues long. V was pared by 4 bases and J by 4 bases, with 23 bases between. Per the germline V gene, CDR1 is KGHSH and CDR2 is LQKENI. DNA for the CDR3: TGTGCCAGCTCACAGTCCCAGGACGCGGGGGCGCGGTACGAGCAGTACTTC. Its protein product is CASSQSQDAGARYEQYF.

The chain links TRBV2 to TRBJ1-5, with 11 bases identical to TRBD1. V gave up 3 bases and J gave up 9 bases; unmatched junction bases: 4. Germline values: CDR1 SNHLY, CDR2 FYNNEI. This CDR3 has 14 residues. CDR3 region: CASSDRTGGLPQHF. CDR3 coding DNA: TGTGCCAGCAGTGATAGGACAGGGGGCCTGCCCCAGCATTTT.

The CDR3 protein is CASSFTEAVAGAGEQFF. The CDR3 DNA reads TGCGCCAGCAGCTTCACCGAAGCGGTAGCGGGAGCGGGTGAGCAGTTCTTC. This chain connects TRBV5-1 to TRBJ2-1; TRBD2 matches at 9 bases. The trim removed 2 bases at V and 9 bases at J, leaving 15 bases unmatched. The CDR3 sequence is 17 residues long. Germline V gene lookup returns CDR1 SGHRS and CDR2 YFSETQ. Full variable domain (rest looked up from reference TRBV5-1 and TRBJ2-1): KAGVTQTPRYLIKTRGQQVTLSCSPISGHRSVSWYQQTPGQGLQFLFEYFSETQRNKGNFPGRFSGRQFSNSRSEMNVSTLELGDSALYLCASSFTEAVAGAGEQFFGPGTRLTVL.

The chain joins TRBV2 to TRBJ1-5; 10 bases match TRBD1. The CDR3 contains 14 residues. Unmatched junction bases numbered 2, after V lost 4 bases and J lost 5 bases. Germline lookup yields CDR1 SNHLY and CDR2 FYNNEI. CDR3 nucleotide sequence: TGTGCCAGCAGTGGACAGGGGGCTTATCAGCCCCAGCATTTT. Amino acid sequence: CASSGQGAYQPQHF.

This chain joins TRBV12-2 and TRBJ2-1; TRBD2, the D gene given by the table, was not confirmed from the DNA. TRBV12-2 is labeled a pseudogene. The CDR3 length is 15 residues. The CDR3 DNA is TGTGCAAGTCGCTTAGTCGGCGGGCCCTACAATGAGCAGTTCTTC. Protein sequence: CASRLVGGPYNEQFF.

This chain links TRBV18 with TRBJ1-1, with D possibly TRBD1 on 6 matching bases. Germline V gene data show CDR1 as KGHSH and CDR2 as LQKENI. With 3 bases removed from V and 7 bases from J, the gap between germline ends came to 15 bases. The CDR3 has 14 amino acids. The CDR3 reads CASSPTDSALEAFF. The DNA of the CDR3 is TGTGCCAGCTCACCGACGGACAGCGCACTTGAAGCTTTCTTT.

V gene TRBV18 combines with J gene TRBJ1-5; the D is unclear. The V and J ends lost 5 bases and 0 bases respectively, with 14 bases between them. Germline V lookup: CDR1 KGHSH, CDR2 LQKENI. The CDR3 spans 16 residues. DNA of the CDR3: TGTGCCAGCTCAGCGGGGAGGGTTTATAGCAATCAGCCCCAGCATTTT. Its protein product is CASSAGRVYSNQPQHF.

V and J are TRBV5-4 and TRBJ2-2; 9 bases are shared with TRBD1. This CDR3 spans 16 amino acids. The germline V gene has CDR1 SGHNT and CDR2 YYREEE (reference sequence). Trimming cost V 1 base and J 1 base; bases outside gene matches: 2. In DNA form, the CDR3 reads TGTGCCAGCAGCTTGTACAGGGGGCAGAACACCGGGGAGCTGTTTTTT. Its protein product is CASSLYRGQNTGELFF.

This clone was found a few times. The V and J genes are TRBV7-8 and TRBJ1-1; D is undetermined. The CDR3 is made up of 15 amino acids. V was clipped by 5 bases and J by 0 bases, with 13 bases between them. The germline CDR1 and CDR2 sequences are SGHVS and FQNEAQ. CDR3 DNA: TGTGCCAGCAGCCCTTTTGGGCAGTTGAACACTGAAGCTTTCTTT. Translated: CASSPFGQLNTEAFF.

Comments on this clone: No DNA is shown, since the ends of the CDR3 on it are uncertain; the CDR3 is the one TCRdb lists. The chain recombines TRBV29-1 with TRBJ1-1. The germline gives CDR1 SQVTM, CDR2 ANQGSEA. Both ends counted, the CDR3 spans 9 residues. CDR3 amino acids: CSVAEGTEF.

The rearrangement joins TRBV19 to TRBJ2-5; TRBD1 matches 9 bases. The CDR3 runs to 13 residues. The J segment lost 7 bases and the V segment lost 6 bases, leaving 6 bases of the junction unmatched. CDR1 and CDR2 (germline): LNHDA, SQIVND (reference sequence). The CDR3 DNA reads TGTGCCAGTAGATCACAGGGGGCAAGGACCCAGTACTTC. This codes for CASRSQGARTQYF.